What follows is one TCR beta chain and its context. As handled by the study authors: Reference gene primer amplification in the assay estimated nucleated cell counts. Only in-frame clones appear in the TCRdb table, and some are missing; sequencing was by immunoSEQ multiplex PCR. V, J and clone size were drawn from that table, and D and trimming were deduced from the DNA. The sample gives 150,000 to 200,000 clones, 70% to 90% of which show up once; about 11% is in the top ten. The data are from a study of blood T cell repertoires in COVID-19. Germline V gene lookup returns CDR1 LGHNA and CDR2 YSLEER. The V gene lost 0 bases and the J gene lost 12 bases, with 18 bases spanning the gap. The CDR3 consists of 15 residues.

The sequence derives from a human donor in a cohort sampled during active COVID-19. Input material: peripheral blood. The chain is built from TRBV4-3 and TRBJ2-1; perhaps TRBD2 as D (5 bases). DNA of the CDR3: TGCGCCAGCAGCCAAGATGATGGTCCCGGGATGCGGCAGTTCTTC. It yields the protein CASSQDDGPGMRQFF.